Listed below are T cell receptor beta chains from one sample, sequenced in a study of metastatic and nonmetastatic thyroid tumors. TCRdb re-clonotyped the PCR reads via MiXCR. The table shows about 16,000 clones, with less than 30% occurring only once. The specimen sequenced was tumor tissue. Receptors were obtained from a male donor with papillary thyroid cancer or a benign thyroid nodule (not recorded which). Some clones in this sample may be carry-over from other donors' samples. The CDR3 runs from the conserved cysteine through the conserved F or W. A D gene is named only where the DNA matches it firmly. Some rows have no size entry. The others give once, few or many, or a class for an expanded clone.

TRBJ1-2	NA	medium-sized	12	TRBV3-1	CASSLALTGYTF	TGTGCCAGCAGCCTGGCCCTAACCGGCTACACCTTC
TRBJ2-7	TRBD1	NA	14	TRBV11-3	CASSPGQGFDEQYF	TGTGCCAGCAGCCCCGGACAGGGGTTCGACGAGCAGTACTTC
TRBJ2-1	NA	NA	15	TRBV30	CAWTPGQGSYNEQFF	TGTGCCTGGACACCGGGACAAGGCTCCTACAATGAGCAGTTCTTC
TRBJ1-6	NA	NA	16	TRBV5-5	CASSLVGGRSRSPLHF	TGTGCCAGCAGCTTGGTAGGGGGGCGAAGTAGGTCACCCCTCCACTTT
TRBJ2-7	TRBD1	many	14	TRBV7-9	CASSSGQGAWEQYF	TGTGCCAGCAGTTCCGGACAGGGGGCGTGGGAGCAGTACTTC
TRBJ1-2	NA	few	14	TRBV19	CASSIWSNPTGYTF	TGTGCCAGTAGTATCTGGTCCAATCCTACCGGCTACACCTTC
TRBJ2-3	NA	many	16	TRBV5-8	CASSLGQITSTDTQYF	TGTGCCAGCAGCTTGGGACAGATTACTAGCACAGATACGCAGTATTTT
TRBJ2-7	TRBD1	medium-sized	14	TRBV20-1	CSAREQGASYEQYF	TGCAGTGCTAGAGAACAGGGGGCCTCCTACGAGCAGTACTTC
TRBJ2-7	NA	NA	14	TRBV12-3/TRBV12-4	CASSSDSLLREQYF	TGTGCCAGCAGTTCGGACAGCCTTCTCAGGGAGCAGTACTTC
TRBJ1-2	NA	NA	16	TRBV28	CASSSGGLHSNYGYTF	TGTGCCAGCAGCAGTGGTGGGCTGCATTCTAACTATGGCTACACCTTC
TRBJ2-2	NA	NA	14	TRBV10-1	CASRPDTGSGELFF	TGCGCCAGCAGGCCCGATACAGGGTCCGGGGAGCTGTTTTTT
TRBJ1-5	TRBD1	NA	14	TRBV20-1	CSAQDRAWNQPQHF	TGCAGTGCGCAGGACAGGGCGTGGAATCAGCCCCAGCATTTT
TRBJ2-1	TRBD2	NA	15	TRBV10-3	CAITRTSGTYNEQFF	TGTGCCATCACGAGGACTAGCGGAACCTACAATGAGCAGTTCTTC
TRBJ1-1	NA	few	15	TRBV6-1	CASSDNQGRGAEAFF	TGTGCCAGCAGTGATAATCAGGGCAGAGGGGCTGAAGCTTTCTTT
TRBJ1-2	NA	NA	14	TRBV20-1	CSARDWGGNYGYTF	TGCAGTGCTAGAGATTGGGGGGGCAACTATGGCTACACCTTC
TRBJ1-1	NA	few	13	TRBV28	CASSLSHRQVGFF	TGTGCCAGCAGTTTATCTCACCGACAGGTCGGTTTCTTT
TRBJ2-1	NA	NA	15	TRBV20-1	CSARGGTWGPNEQFF	TGCAGTGCTAGAGGGGGGACGTGGGGACCCAATGAGCAGTTCTTC
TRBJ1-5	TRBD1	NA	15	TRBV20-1	CSAFRDSYSNQPQHF	TGCAGTGCTTTTCGGGACAGCTATAGCAATCAGCCCCAGCATTTT
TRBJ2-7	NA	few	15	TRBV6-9	CASSSSGGGPLEQYF	NA
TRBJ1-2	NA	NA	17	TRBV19	CASSDRQGTSVVGRYTF	TGTGCCAGTAGCGACCGCCAGGGGACAAGTGTTGTAGGGCGCTACACCTTC
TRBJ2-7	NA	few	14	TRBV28	CASSSPQGVYEQYF	TGTGCCAGCAGTTCCCCACAAGGGGTCTACGAGCAGTACTTC
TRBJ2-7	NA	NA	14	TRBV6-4	CASSYLAGSYEQYF	TGTGCCAGCAGTTACCTGGCAGGGTCCTACGAGCAGTACTTC
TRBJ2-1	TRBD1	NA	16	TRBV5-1	CASSLEQGARANEQFF	TGCGCCAGCAGCTTGGAACAGGGGGCTCGGGCCAATGAGCAGTTCTTC
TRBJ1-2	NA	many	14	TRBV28	CASSLGGGLYGYTF	TGTGCCAGCAGTTTAGGGGGGGGCCTCTATGGCTACACCTTC
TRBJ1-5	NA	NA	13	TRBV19	CASSMDNDQPQHF	TGTGCCAGTAGTATGGACAACGATCAGCCCCAGCATTTT
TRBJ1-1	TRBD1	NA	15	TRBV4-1	CASSPDRLMNTEAFF	TGCGCCAGCAGCCCGGACAGGCTGATGAACACTGAAGCTTTCTTT
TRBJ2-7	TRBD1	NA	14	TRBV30	CAWSVSGTAYEQYF	TGTGCCTGGAGTGTCTCCGGGACAGCCTACGAGCAGTACTTC
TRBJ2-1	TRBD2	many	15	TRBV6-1	CASRHTSAAYNEQFF	TGTGCCAGCAGGCACACTAGCGCAGCCTACAATGAGCAGTTCTTC
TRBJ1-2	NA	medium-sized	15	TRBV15	CATSVYTGAGYGYTF	TGTGCCACCAGCGTATACACAGGTGCCGGCTATGGCTACACCTTC
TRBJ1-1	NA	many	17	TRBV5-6	CASSSAGRGPPNTEAFF	TGTGCCAGCAGCTCTGCAGGCAGGGGACCCCCGAACACTGAAGCTTTCTTT
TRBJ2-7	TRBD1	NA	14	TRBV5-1	CASSSGQGAYEQYF	TGCGCCAGCAGCTCGGGACAGGGGGCCTACGAGCAGTACTTC
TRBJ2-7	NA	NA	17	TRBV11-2	CASSLDPGRLAPNEQYF	TGTGCCAGCAGCTTAGATCCTGGCAGATTGGCACCCAACGAGCAGTACTTC
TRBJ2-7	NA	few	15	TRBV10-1	CASSEYRDGRYEQYF	TGCGCCAGCAGTGAATATAGGGACGGCCGCTACGAGCAGTACTTC
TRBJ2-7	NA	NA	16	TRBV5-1	CASSLFPAGAGDEQYF	TGCGCCAGCAGCTTGTTCCCGGCCGGAGCTGGCGACGAGCAGTACTTC
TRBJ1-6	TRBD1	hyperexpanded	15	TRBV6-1	CASIRDREGNSPLHF	TGTGCCAGCATAAGAGACAGGGAAGGAAATTCACCCCTCCACTTT
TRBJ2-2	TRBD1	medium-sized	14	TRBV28	CASSSGGETGELFF	TGTGCCAGCAGTTCAGGGGGCGAAACCGGGGAGCTGTTTTTT
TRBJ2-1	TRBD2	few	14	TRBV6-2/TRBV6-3	CASSRLAGGFEQFF	TGTGCCAGCAGTAGACTAGCGGGAGGATTCGAGCAGTTCTTC
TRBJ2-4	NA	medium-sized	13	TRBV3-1	CASSQGGGNIQYF	TGTGCCAGCAGCCAGGGAGGGGGAAACATTCAGTACTTC
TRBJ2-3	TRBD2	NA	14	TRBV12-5	CASGGDGRTDTQYF	TGTGCTAGTGGAGGGGACGGGAGGACAGATACGCAGTATTTT
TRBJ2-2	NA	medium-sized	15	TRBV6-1	CASSEDGGSLGELFF	TGTGCCAGCAGTGAAGATGGCGGCAGCCTCGGGGAGCTGTTTTTT
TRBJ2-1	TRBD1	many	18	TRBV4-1	CASSQLDLQGVLNNEQFF	TGCGCCAGCAGCCAACTGGACCTTCAGGGGGTCCTAAACAATGAGCAGTTCTTC
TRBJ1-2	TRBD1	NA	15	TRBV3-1	CASRPGTESNYGYTF	TGTGCCAGCCGACCCGGGACAGAGTCTAACTATGGCTACACCTTC